This is a list of T cell receptor beta chains from one sample in a study of shared clonotypes between healthy human individuals. The repertoire was sequenced with immunoSEQ multiplex PCR; TCRdb's copy has only in-frame clones and lacks some. The sample records about a million clones, 77% being singletons. The specimen was memory CD4+ T cells from PBMCs. The receptors shown here come from a man in his late teens or twenties in good health. Some clones in this sample may be carry-over from other donors' samples. The CDR3 runs from the conserved cysteine through the conserved F or W. A D gene is named only where the DNA matches it firmly. Size is omitted from some rows. Given values are once, few, many or a class for expanded clones.

J gene,D gene,clone size,V gene,CDR3 DNA,CDR3 protein
TRBJ1-3,TRBD1,-,TRBV9,TGTGCCAGCAGCGAACAGGGGGCGCGTGGAAACACCATATATTTT,CASSEQGARGNTIYF
TRBJ2-2,-,few,TRBV5-1,TGCGCCAGCAGCCCTCAGGACAGAAACACCGGGGAGCTGTTTTTT,CASSPQDRNTGELFF
TRBJ2-7,-,-,TRBV27,TGTGCCAGCAGTTTATCGACCGGGGTTACTGACGAGCAGTACTTC,CASSLSTGVTDEQYF
TRBJ1-2,-,-,TRBV10-3,TGTGCCATCATCCCAGGGCTAGGGGTTGGCTATGGCTACACCTTC,CAIIPGLGVGYGYTF
TRBJ1-5,TRBD1,-,TRBV6-6,TGTGCCAGCAGCCCCGGGACAGAAGATCAGCCCCAGCATTTT,CASSPGTEDQPQHF
TRBJ2-1,TRBD2,-,TRBV5-1,TGCGCCAGCAGCTTGTTACTAGCGGGGCTTCGGAATGAGCAGTTCTTC,CASSLLLAGLRNEQFF
TRBJ2-5,-,-,TRBV4-1,TGCGCCAGCAGCCAAGGGTCCCAGTACTTC,CASSQGSQYF
TRBJ1-4,-,-,TRBV28,TGTGCCAGCAGTTTATATGGAAAGGGTGAAAAACTGTTTTTT,CASSLYGKGEKLFF
TRBJ2-2,TRBD2,-,TRBV5-1,TGCGCCAGCAGGTTGACTAGCGGGCCCCCCGGGGAGCTGTTTTTT,CASRLTSGPPGELFF
TRBJ2-1,-,-,TRBV19,TGTGCCAGTAGCGTACAGGGATTAAATGAGCAGTTCTTC,CASSVQGLNEQFF
TRBJ2-5,-,-,TRBV7-2,TGTGCCAGCAGCTTCCTGGGCAGGGGGGGAGAGACCCAGTACTTC,CASSFLGRGGETQYF
TRBJ2-3,-,once,TRBV28,TGTGCCAGCAGTTTAGTGAATTTTCAGTGGGACACAGATACGCAGTATTTT,CASSLVNFQWDTDTQYF
TRBJ1-2,-,-,TRBV5-6,TGTGCCAGCAGCTTGGGGGGGACTGTATATGGCTACACCTTC,CASSLGGTVYGYTF
TRBJ1-1,-,-,TRBV27,TGTGCCAGCAGTTTCCGCCTACCTGACACTGAAGCTTTCTTT,CASSFRLPDTEAFF